Reported below is one T cell receptor (beta chain). Its antigen remains unidentified. This specimen belongs to a study of early T cells in non-severe SARS-CoV-2 infection. Study context: From unsorted whole blood, bulk RNA was sequenced, and the chains remained unpaired.

Findings and limits, study-wide: Matching results from VDJdb favored anti-spike CD8 responses, leaving private and CD4 specificities undetected.

In the library, individual cDNA molecules carried attached unique molecular identifiers. MiXCR was run by TCRdb on the 5' RACE reads, yielding one entry per CDR3 protein. This table has about 44,000 distinct CDR3 sequences, less than 30% appearing once. V lost 5 bases to trimming and J lost 5 bases; unmatched junction nucleotides: 4. The CDR3 covers 15 residues. Germline V gene lookup returns CDR1 SGHTA and CDR2 FQGNSA. The chain links TRBV7-2 to TRBJ2-4; 12 nucleotides agree with TRBD2. The TCR originated in an adult who was a healthcare worker with PCR-confirmed SARS-CoV-2 infection or an uninfected control (not recorded which). The source material was whole blood, sampled at baseline. This CDR3 reads CASSPGTSGQNIQYF. CDR3 in DNA: TGTGCCAGCAGCCCTGGGACTAGCGGGCAAAACATTCAGTACTTC.